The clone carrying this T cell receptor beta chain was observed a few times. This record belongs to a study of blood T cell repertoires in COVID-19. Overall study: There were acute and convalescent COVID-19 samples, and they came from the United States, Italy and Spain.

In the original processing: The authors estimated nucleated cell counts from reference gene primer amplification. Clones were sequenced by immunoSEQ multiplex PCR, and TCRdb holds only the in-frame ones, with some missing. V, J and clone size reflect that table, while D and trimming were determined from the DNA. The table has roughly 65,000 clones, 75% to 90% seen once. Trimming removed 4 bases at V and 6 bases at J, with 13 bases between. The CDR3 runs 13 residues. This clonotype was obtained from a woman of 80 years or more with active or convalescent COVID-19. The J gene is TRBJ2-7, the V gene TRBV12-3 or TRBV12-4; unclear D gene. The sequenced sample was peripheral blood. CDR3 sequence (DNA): TGTGCCAGCAGTTCAGAGTTTGCGGCCGAGCAGTACTTC. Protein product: CASSSEFAAEQYF.